This TCR beta chain was sequenced for a study of blood T cell repertoires in COVID-19 (dated by TCRdb to about 2020). At the level of the whole study: Collaborator samples came from the United States, Italy and Spain and covered acute and convalescent phases of COVID-19. The material from the prospective study consisted of cDNA or gDNA derived from T cells, B-cell-depleted T cells, or PBMCs. Subjects who had been exposed to COVID-19, were actively infected with it, or had recovered from it provided the deeply sampled blood TCRbeta repertoires that made up the dataset. The repertoires were released in a freely available public database intended as a resource for research on the immune response to SARS-CoV-2. The samples were drawn from two sources: the first 160 participants of the ongoing ImmuneRACE study, and over 1,000 subjects contributed by 6 global collaborators. A de-identified subject ID, COVID-19 status, age in years and sex were almost always included in the sample metadata. Where available, HLA class I and class II types were obtained from metadata supplied by the sample provider rather than from assay-based typing.

In the germline V gene (reference sequence), CDR1 corresponds to SGHNT and CDR2 to YYREEE. CDR3 length: 13 amino acids, cysteine to phenylalanine. Only CDR3 DNA remains: 39 bases, in frame from the first base. What the work shows at the level of the full study, not this receptor alone: The amount of clinical and demographic metadata varied by source and participant and was provided uncurated.

A word on this clone: No antigen is known for it. Mismatch with germline at one junction end may stem from a read error.

At one collaborating source in Seattle, patients were enrolled during active infection and were followed longitudinally through the course of disease. Collaborating institutions collected whole blood in K2EDTA tubes following their own protocols. For TCRbeta analysis, collaborators shipped samples in one of three forms: frozen whole blood, isolated PBMCs, or DNA extracted from either of those sample types. TCRbeta CDR3 regions were amplified from genomic DNA by means of the immunoSEQ Assay, a bias-controlled multiplex PCR. The original pipeline was this. The number of nucleated cells in each sample was estimated from the amplification of reference gene primers within the assay. To quantify the absolute abundance of each unique TCRbeta CDR3 rearrangement, sequence reads were collapsed and filtered. For each sample, productive Simpson clonality was calculated by taking the square root of Simpson's diversity index across productive rearrangements. TCRdb obtained this table from immuneACCESS and retained in-frame rearrangements with V and J assigned. These tables miss some clones; where compared with another copy, unresolved V genes account for less than half of the shortfall, and the remainder is unexplained. The D gene and trimming were derived from the DNA, and the V and J assignments and clone size from that table. Recorded for this sample are approximately 110,000 clones; roughly 72% of them occurred a single time. The ten largest clones capture 6% of the sample.

This receptor chain uses TRBV5-4 and TRBJ1-1; tentative D gene TRBD1, with 5 bases matching. This receptor was taken from an elderly man with COVID-19, enrolled during active disease. The sample comprised peripheral blood. CDR3 loop: CASSLDKNTEAFF. The sequenced DNA: TGTGCCAGCAGTTTGGACAAGAACACTGAAGCTTTCTTT.